This T cell receptor (beta chain) is from a study of cytomegalovirus exposure and HLA in healthy donors. Study-level points and caveats: Among TCR sequences, most were rare, though some public TCRs appeared in many donors. In the analysis, some V segments, TRBV6-2 and TRBV6-3 included, were excluded as indistinguishable.

This PCR relied on a set of 60 Vbeta primers and 13 Jbeta primers. Some clones are missing from TCRdb's copy, which holds only in-frame ones; the method was immunoSEQ multiplex PCR. Among 120,000 or so clones listed, around 69% were seen once. The CDR3 runs 13 residues. V was clipped by 6 bases and J by 12 bases; unmatched bases: 4. CDR1 MNHEY and CDR2 SMNVEV come from the germline V gene (reference sequence). Note on this clone: The antigen remains undetermined.

The V and J genes are TRBV27 and TRBJ2-6; 11 nucleotides align to TRBD1. The sequenced sample was PBMCs. The sequence was collected from a middle-aged man in good health and CMV-seropositive. CDR3 protein: CASRGQGAVVLTF. The CDR3 nucleotides are TGTGCCAGCAGAGGACAGGGGGCTGTCGTCCTGACTTTC.